This T cell receptor (beta chain) was documented in a study of blood T cell repertoires in COVID-19. Germline V gene sequence: CDR1 MNHNS, CDR2 SASEGT. Trimming removed 2 bases at V and 4 bases at J, with 21 bases between. The CDR3 contains 17 residues. TCRdb's copy holds only in-frame clones and misses some; the assay was immunoSEQ multiplex PCR. Of about 34,000 clones listed, roughly 80% are singletons. Sequencing was done on a sample of peripheral blood. This TCR derives from a man between 65 and 79 years old with COVID-19, enrolled during active disease. J is TRBJ2-7 and V is TRBV6-1, with D possibly being TRBD2 (6 bases). The CDR3 region is CASSESGWASVQYEQYF. For the CDR3, the DNA is TGTGCCAGCAGTGAATCTGGTTGGGCTAGCGTCCAATACGAGCAGTACTTC.